The clone carrying this T cell receptor beta chain was seen more than once but under ten times. Antigen: not known. The sample originates from a study of blood T cells in healthy people across ages. The study's findings and limits: Naive and antigen-experienced cells were not separated, limiting conclusive comparison. In these data, TCR beta diversity tracked strongly with naive T cell percentage.

The second PCR ran roughly 6 to 11 cycles with a sample-barcoded 5' primer and J-beta primers. TCRdb re-analysed the 5' RACE reads in MiXCR, keeping a single row per CDR3 protein. In the table there are 1 million or so distinct CDR3 sequences, roughly 45% of which are singletons. V gave up 2 bases and J gave up 0 bases, with 8 bases separating them. This CDR3 is 13 amino acids long. The germline V gene has CDR1 DFQATT and CDR2 SNEGSKA (reference sequence). The chain recombines TRBV20-1 with TRBJ2-7; unclear D gene. Sequencing used blood. The clonotype comes from a woman in her fifties or sixties in good health. CDR3 nucleotides: TGCAGTGCTAGACAAATTATCTCCTACGAGCAGTACTTC. It encodes CSARQIISYEQYF.